These 20 T cell receptor beta chains share one sample of origin, sequenced in a study of technical replicates of blood from a few donors. The data were produced by immunoSEQ multiplex PCR, yet TCRdb's version contains in-frame clones alone and is incomplete. The sample records some 85,000 clones, around 96% being singletons. The sequenced sample consisted of T cells isolated from PBMCs. The receptors shown here come from a human donor in good health.

In DNA, the CDR3 is TGTGCCAGCAGCTTGAGATTGGGGCCAAGGGCCCAGTACTTC. This translates into CASSLRLGPRAQYF. This chain connects TRBV5-8 to TRBJ2-5; possible D gene TRBD1, 5 bases. Germline assignment: CDR1 SGHTS and CDR2 YDEGEE. The CDR3 has 14 amino acids. V lost 1 base to trimming and J lost 9 bases, with 16 bases between them.

This chain uses TRBV7-9 with TRBJ2-5; perhaps TRBD1 as D (6 bases). The CDR3 runs 13 residues. Between the trimmed V and J ends, which lost 4 bases and 1 base, there was a span of 7 bases. The germline gives CDR1 SEHNR, CDR2 FQNEAQ (reference sequence). The CDR3 DNA reads TGTGCCAGCAGCTCGGACAGCCAAGAGACCCAGTACTTC. Translating it yields CASSSDSQETQYF.

The chain employs TRBV6-4 and TRBJ2-3, with 9 bases matching TRBD1. The CDR3 has 16 amino acids. In germline, CDR1 is MRHNA, CDR2 SNTAGT. Trimming removed 0 bases from V and 3 bases from J; junction bases left unmatched: 4. CDR3 sequence reads: CASSDSLQGATDTQYF. Here the CDR3 DNA reads TGTGCCAGCAGTGACTCATTACAGGGGGCAACAGATACGCAGTATTTT.

This chain connects TRBV10-3 to TRBJ2-3; D perhaps matches TRBD2 (5 bases). V was shortened by 3 bases and J by 4 bases, with 11 bases between the two germline ends. Germline loops: CDR1 ENHRY, CDR2 SYGVKD. The CDR3 has 14 residues. CDR3 amino acids: CAISEPSTPDTQYF. The CDR3 nucleotides are TGTGCCATCAGTGAACCTAGCACCCCAGATACGCAGTATTTT.

This chain connects TRBV6-6 to TRBJ2-3; 8 bases are shared with TRBD1. The germline gives CDR1 MNHNY, CDR2 SVGAGI (reference sequence). Trimming at V came to 0 bases and at J to 4 bases, leaving 6 bases not matched to a gene. CDR3 length equals 16 residues. In DNA form, the CDR3 reads TGTGCCAGCAGTTACTCGTCCAGGGGGCTCGCAGATACGCAGTATTTT. This translates into CASSYSSRGLADTQYF.

The chain recombines TRBV10-1 with TRBJ2-1, with 10 bases identical to TRBD1. The V gene end was trimmed by 6 bases and the J gene end by 4 bases; junction bases not matched to a gene: 3. From germline, CDR1 is WNHNN and CDR2 SYGVQD (reference sequence). The CDR3 spans 14 residues. In DNA form, the CDR3 reads TGCGCCAGCAGCCTGGGACAGGGGTACAATGAGCAGTTCTTC. Translating it yields CASSLGQGYNEQFF.

This clone was seen a single time. This chain joins TRBV28 and TRBJ2-5; 9 bases are a match to TRBD2. Germline-derived CDR1 and CDR2 are MDHEN and SYDVKM. The CDR3 runs to 19 residues. The ends lost 3 bases at V and 5 bases at J; junction bases unmatched: 19. The CDR3 nucleotides read TGTGCCAGCAGTTTGTCGGGGGCAGCCACCGGACTAGCGAGGGAGACCCAGTACTTC. As protein: CASSLSGAATGLARETQYF.

CDR3 DNA sequence: TGTGCCAGCAGCGTAGGGGGACTGCGGACCCCCACAGATACGCAGTATTTT. It translates to CASSVGGLRTPTDTQYF. The genes are TRBV9 and TRBJ2-3; D might be TRBD2 (6 bases). The CDR3 spans 17 residues. The ends were cut back, 0 bases at V and 2 bases at J, with 16 bases in the middle. Germline V lookup: CDR1 SGDLS, CDR2 YYNGEE.

V is TRBV2 and J is TRBJ2-1; 8 bases are a match to TRBD1. Trimming removed 4 bases from V and 7 bases from J; junction bases left unmatched: 12. This CDR3 has 16 amino acids. Germline loops: CDR1 SNHLY, CDR2 FYNNEI. This CDR3 is CASSGGGQGLGNEQFF. In DNA, the CDR3 is TGTGCCAGCAGTGGGGGAGGACAGGGATTGGGTAATGAGCAGTTCTTC.

The chain links TRBV7-3 to TRBJ2-1, with 13 bases aligning to TRBD2. The CDR3 has 15 residues. Per the germline V gene, CDR1 is SGHTA and CDR2 is FQGTGA. V was clipped by 5 bases and J by 9 bases; unmatched bases: 7. CDR3 in DNA: TGTGCCAGCAGCGAACTAGCGGGAGGGCCGGTTGAGCAGTTCTTC. Residues: CASSELAGGPVEQFF.

J is TRBJ2-7 and V is TRBV2; TRBD1 aligns across 8 bases. CDR3 length: 14 residues. CDR1 and CDR2 from the germline V gene are SNHLY and FYNNEI. The junction had 11 bases not matched to a gene; V was cut back by 7 bases and J by 6 bases. This CDR3 is CASNWQGARSEQYF. CDR3 nucleotide sequence: TGTGCCAGCAACTGGCAGGGGGCTAGGAGCGAGCAGTACTTC.

This chain joins TRBV6-5 and TRBJ2-7, with 7 bases that match TRBD2. CDR3 length: 14 residues. Germline V gene lookup returns CDR1 MNHEY and CDR2 SVGAGI. After removal of 4 bases from V and 1 base from J, the junction contained 4 bases not matched to a gene. The CDR3 spells CASSWTRKSYEQYF. As DNA, the CDR3 is TGTGCCAGCAGTTGGACTAGGAAGTCCTACGAGCAGTACTTC.

The chain uses TRBV2 and TRBJ1-1; D not resolved. Germline V gene sequence: CDR1 SNHLY, CDR2 FYNNEI. The V end lost 6 bases, the J end lost 0 bases, and 8 bases lay between the germline ends. The CDR3 contains 13 residues. The CDR3 DNA reads TGTGCCAGCAGCGGGATGTTGAACACTGAAGCTTTCTTT. This gives the protein CASSGMLNTEAFF.

The chain couples TRBV6-5 to TRBJ1-1; D unclear. Germline CDR1 and CDR2: MNHEY and SVGAGI. The CDR3 has 11 residues. Trimming stripped 6 bases from V and 6 bases from J, with 8 bases between. Written as DNA, the CDR3 is TGTGCCAGCAGCCACTATGCTGAAGCTTTCTTT. Translation gives CASSHYAEAFF.

The J gene is TRBJ2-3, the V gene TRBV7-6; 7 positions match TRBD2. Per the germline V gene, CDR1 is SGHVS and CDR2 is FNYEAQ. The V and J ends lost 4 bases and 6 bases, in that order; junction bases with no gene match: 10. The CDR3 extends over 15 amino acids. CDR3 sequence: CASSSGLVSSDTQYF. As DNA, the CDR3 is TGTGCCAGCAGCTCCGGACTAGTTTCATCTGATACGCAGTATTTT.

V and J are TRBV5-1 and TRBJ2-5, with 10 bases aligning to TRBD2. The junction had 11 bases not matched to a gene; V was cut back by 4 bases and J by 5 bases. Germline assignment: CDR1 SGHRS and CDR2 YFSETQ. The CDR3 loop spans 16 amino acids. CDR3 DNA sequence: TGCGCCAGCAGCCGAATTCTAGCGGGAGTTGGGGAGACCCAGTACTTC. It specifies CASSRILAGVGETQYF.

The V and J genes are TRBV9 and TRBJ2-7; 7 nucleotides line up with TRBD2. V trimming: 3 bases; J trimming: 3 bases; junction bases outside the gene matches: 9. This CDR3 has 15 residues. The V gene's germline CDR1 is SGDLS and CDR2 YYNGEE. The CDR3 region has the DNA TGTGCCAGCAGCGCAGAGCCGGGAGGATTCTACGAGCAGTACTTC. Protein product: CASSAEPGGFYEQYF.

The gene calls are TRBV7-3 and TRBJ1-1; D gene uncertain. Germline assignment: CDR1 SGHTA and CDR2 FQGTGA. V was pared by 0 bases and J by 8 bases, with 4 bases between. The CDR3 loop spans 11 amino acids. DNA of the CDR3: TGTGCCAGCAGCTTAACCAGGGAAGCTTTCTTT. This gives the protein CASSLTREAFF. Together with reference TRBV7-3 and TRBJ1-1, the CDR3 gives the full variable domain: GAGVSQTPSNKVTEKGKYVELRCDPISGHTALYWYRQSLGQGPEFLIYFQGTGAADDSGLPNDRFFAVRPEGSVSTLKIQRTERGDSAVYLCASSLTREAFFGQGTRLTVV.

This clone showed up just once. The CDR3 here is CASSSNSGGRAETQYF. CDR3 nucleotide sequence: TGTGCCAGCAGCTCCAATAGCGGGGGAAGGGCAGAGACCCAGTACTTC. The chain recombines TRBV7-2 with TRBJ2-5; TRBD2 matches 9 bases. The germline gives CDR1 SGHTA, CDR2 FQGNSA. There are 16 residues in the CDR3. Trimming removed 4 bases from V and 4 bases from J; junction bases left unmatched: 10.

The rearrangement uses TRBV15 and TRBJ2-1, with 10 nucleotides matching TRBD2. V gave up 0 bases and J gave up 7 bases; unmatched junction bases: 9. CDR1 LNHNV and CDR2 YYDKDF come from the germline V gene (reference sequence). CDR3 length equals 17 residues. The chain's CDR3 is CATSRDGSGRALNEQFF. The CDR3 coding sequence is TGTGCCACCAGCAGAGATGGGAGCGGGAGGGCCTTGAATGAGCAGTTCTTC.